The 8 T cell receptor beta chains below all came from one sample that was sequenced in a study of blood T cell repertoires in COVID-19. The protocol was immunoSEQ multiplex PCR, while the TCRdb copy is restricted to in-frame clones and leaves out a portion. The sample shows 200,000 to 300,000 clones, around 90% of them seen only once. What was sequenced was PBMCs or T cells enriched from blood (not recorded which). All receptors derive from a man in his fifties or sixties who had been exposed to COVID-19.

This rearrangement joins TRBV4-2 to TRBJ1-3; D may be TRBD1 (5 bases). Germline V CDR1 and CDR2: LGHNA, YNFKEQ. The CDR3 has 18 residues. The ends were cut back, 1 base at V and 0 bases at J, with 16 bases in the middle. The CDR3 protein is CASSQVSGHGSSGNTIYF. The DNA for the CDR3 is TGTGCCAGCAGCCAAGTAAGTGGACACGGTTCCTCTGGAAACACCATATATTTT.

The chain carries TRBV20-1 and TRBJ1-1; D not resolved. From germline, CDR1 is DFQATT and CDR2 SNEGSKA (reference sequence). This CDR3 has 10 residues. The V and J ends lost 6 bases and 7 bases respectively, with 9 bases between them. This CDR3 reads CSAELNEAFF. Here the CDR3 DNA reads TGCAGTGCCGAACTAAATGAAGCTTTCTTT.

The chain joins TRBV7-9 to TRBJ2-5; the match to TRBD2 covers 7 bases. Trimming at V came to 1 base and at J to 2 bases, leaving 4 bases not matched to a gene. The CDR3 length is 15 residues. Germline lookup yields CDR1 SEHNR and CDR2 FQNEAQ (reference sequence). The CDR3 here is CASSLDLAAQETQYF. The CDR3 DNA is TGTGCCAGCAGCTTAGACCTAGCGGCTCAAGAGACCCAGTACTTC.

V and J are TRBV6-5 and TRBJ2-7, with TRBD1 matching 9 bases. This CDR3 contains 14 residues. Germline V gene data show CDR1 as MNHEY and CDR2 as SVGAGI. With 6 bases clipped from V and 4 bases from J, the junction kept 7 bases outside the gene matches. The CDR3 DNA sequence: TGTGCCAGCAGCGCCCGCGACAGGGGGTACGAGCAGTACTTC. It translates to CASSARDRGYEQYF.

This chain joins TRBV24-1 and TRBJ2-3; 7 nucleotides agree with TRBD1. V lost 3 bases to trimming and J lost 3 bases; unmatched junction nucleotides: 8. Looked up from germline, CDR1 is KGHDR and CDR2 is SFDVKD. This CDR3 contains 16 residues. The CDR3 here is CATSDPRQGSTDTQYF. CDR3 DNA sequence: TGTGCCACCAGTGATCCCCGACAGGGTTCAACAGATACGCAGTATTTT.

The chain couples TRBV27 to TRBJ1-5; D is perhaps TRBD1 (5 bases). CDR1 MNHEY and CDR2 SMNVEV come from the germline V gene (reference sequence). The V end was cut by 5 bases, the J end by 6 bases, with 14 bases between. The CDR3 runs to 14 residues. DNA of the CDR3: TGTGCCAGCAGTCATCAGGGTAACAGTCAGCCCCAGCATTTT. Protein: CASSHQGNSQPQHF.

The rearrangement joins TRBV9 to TRBJ1-3, with D possibly being TRBD1 (5 bases). Germline V gene lookup returns CDR1 SGDLS and CDR2 YYNGEE. V lost 4 bases to trimming and J lost 8 bases, with 13 bases between them. The CDR3 contains 13 residues. For the CDR3, the DNA is TGTGCCAGCAGCCCCGGGACTTTGGACACCATATATTTT. Amino acid sequence: CASSPGTLDTIYF. The full variable domain, with the rest looked up from reference TRBV9 and TRBJ1-3, is DSGVTQTPKHLITATGQRVTLRCSPRSGDLSVYWYQQSLDQGLQFLIQYYNGEERAKGNILERFSAQQFPDLHSELNLSSLELGDSALYFCASSPGTLDTIYFGEGSWLTVV.

The chain recombines TRBV10-3 with TRBJ1-5; TRBD1 matches at 9 bases. CDR1 ENHRY and CDR2 SYGVKD come from the germline V gene. After removal of 5 bases from V and 1 base from J, the junction contained 12 bases not matched to a gene. The CDR3 runs 18 residues. The CDR3 bases are TGTGCCATCAGTTCTCGTCCCGGGACAGGGTCGAGCAATCAGCCCCAGCATTTT. Protein product: CAISSRPGTGSSNQPQHF.